This T cell receptor (beta chain) was profiled in a study of response to subunit inactivated influenza vaccine (dated by TCRdb to the late 2010s). Some background on the complete study: Deep quantitative T cell receptor repertoire profiling was used in the study to track responses to a trivalent subunit inactivated influenza vaccine.

Libraries were constructed by RT-PCR. For sequencing, an Illumina HiSeq 2500 was employed. TCRdb passed the public sequencing reads through fastp at Q25 and MiXCR, retaining productive beta sequences. Duplicate CDR3 protein sequences are folded into a single record with the most common DNA and genes. This sample has more than 700,000 distinct CDR3 sequences in its table, and approximately 22% of those were observed once. Roughly 10% of the sample rests with the top ten. The research as a whole found: According to the authors, only a limited number of new T cells may be recruited by each seasonal influenza vaccination.

Comments on this clonotype: Its antigen is still unknown. No base-level quality is on record; no much larger clone is a single base apart.

The sample consisted of PBMCs from blood, taken about 5 days after vaccination. The sequence derives from a man aged 45 to 65 who received an inactivated influenza vaccine. Donor details come from another sample of the same person, matched by shared clones.

CDR3 loop: CARGGLAEETQYF. The bases read TGTGCCAGGGGGGGACTAGCGGAAGAGACCCAGTACTTC. This chain joins TRBV2 to TRBJ2-5, and TRBD2 aligns with 11 junction nucleotides. For this chain, trimming is 9 bases at the V end and 3 bases at the J end, and the number of junction bases without a gene match is 3. Including the terminal cysteine and phenylalanine, the CDR3 comprises 13 residues. Only the CDR3 DNA stays, 39 bases, in frame from base 1. Looking up the germline V gene yields CDR1 SNHLY and CDR2 FYNNEI.